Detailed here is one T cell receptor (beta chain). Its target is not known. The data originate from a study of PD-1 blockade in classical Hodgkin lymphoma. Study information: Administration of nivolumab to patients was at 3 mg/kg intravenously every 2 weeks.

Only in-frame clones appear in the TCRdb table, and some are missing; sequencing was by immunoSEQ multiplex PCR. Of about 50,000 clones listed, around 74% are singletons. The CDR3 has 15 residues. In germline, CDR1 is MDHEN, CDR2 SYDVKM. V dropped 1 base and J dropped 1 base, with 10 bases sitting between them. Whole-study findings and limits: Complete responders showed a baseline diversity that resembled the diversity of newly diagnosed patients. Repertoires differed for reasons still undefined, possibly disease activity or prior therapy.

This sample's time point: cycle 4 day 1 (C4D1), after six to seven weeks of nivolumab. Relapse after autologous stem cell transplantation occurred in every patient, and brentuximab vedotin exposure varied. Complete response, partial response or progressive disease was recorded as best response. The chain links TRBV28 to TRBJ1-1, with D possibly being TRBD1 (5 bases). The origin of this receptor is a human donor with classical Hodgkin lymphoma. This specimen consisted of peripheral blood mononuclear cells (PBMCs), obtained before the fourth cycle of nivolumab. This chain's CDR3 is CASSLLDGGNTEAFF. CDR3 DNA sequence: TGTGCCAGCAGTTTATTAGACGGGGGGAACACTGAAGCTTTCTTT.